These 22 T cell receptor beta chains were sequenced from one sample in a study of blood T cell repertoires in COVID-19. TCRdb's table, derived via immunoSEQ multiplex PCR, lists solely in-frame clones and lacks some. Of approximately 170,000 clones listed, around four fifths were seen once; the top ten hold 8%. The sequenced material came from PBMCs or T cells enriched from blood (not recorded which). All receptors come from a woman in her 50s who had recovered from COVID-19.

There are a few counts of this clone. The chain recombines TRBV10-2 with TRBJ1-5; 7 nucleotides line up with TRBD1. The germline CDR1 and CDR2 sequences are WSHSY and SAAADI. With V trimmed by 8 bases and J by 4 bases, 11 bases remained unmatched. The CDR3 loop spans 15 amino acids. Here the CDR3 reads CASRRTGDPNQPQHF. The CDR3 nucleotides read TGCGCCAGCCGACGTACAGGGGACCCTAATCAGCCCCAGCATTTT.

The V and J genes are TRBV7-9 and TRBJ2-2, with 9 bases identical to TRBD2. Germline lookup yields CDR1 SEHNR and CDR2 FQNEAQ (reference sequence). Losses at the gene ends were 11 bases for V and 3 bases for J; bases not matched to a gene: 10. This CDR3 spans 15 amino acids. The CDR3: CASPRVAGDTGELFF. The CDR3 nucleotides are TGTGCCTCACCACGGGTAGCGGGAGACACCGGGGAGCTGTTTTTT.

This chain uses TRBV13 with TRBJ2-5, with 8 bases lining up with TRBD2. Germline CDR1 is PRHDT and CDR2 is FYEKMQ (reference sequence). This CDR3 spans 13 amino acids. V gave up 5 bases and J gave up 6 bases; unmatched junction bases: 5. CDR3 DNA: TGTGCCAGCAGCACGGGGGGGCTAAAGACCCAGTACTTC. Its translation is CASSTGGLKTQYF.

This clone was recorded once. Within the sample, other DNA sequences also encode this same CDR3. The V and J genes are TRBV11-3 and TRBJ2-7; D ambiguous. The CDR3 spans 11 residues. Germline V gene data show CDR1 as SGHNT and CDR2 as YENEEA. V lost 4 bases and J 4 bases, leaving 5 bases between the germline ends. The CDR3: CASSSLYEQYF. The CDR3 DNA is TGTGCCAGCAGCTCCTTGTACGAGCAGTACTTC.

This chain uses TRBV7-2 with TRBJ2-1; 12 nucleotides align to TRBD2. CDR3 length: 15 amino acids. Germline CDR1 is SGHTA and CDR2 is FQGNSA. Losses at the gene ends were 5 bases for V and 6 bases for J; bases not matched to a gene: 5. The CDR3 here is CASSPQTSGGNEQFF. The CDR3 DNA reads as TGTGCCAGCAGCCCTCAGACTAGCGGGGGCAATGAGCAGTTCTTC.

The table lists this clone with a count of one. The genes are TRBV5-1 and TRBJ2-7; D may be TRBD2 (5 bases). V was pared by 4 bases and J by 3 bases, with 14 bases between. The germline CDR1 and CDR2 sequences are SGHRS and YFSETQ. CDR3 size: 14 residues. The CDR3 reads CASSGQASSYEQYF. The CDR3 bases are TGCGCCAGCAGCGGTCAAGCTAGCAGCTACGAGCAGTACTTC.

This chain links TRBV9 with TRBJ2-7; tentative D call: TRBD2 (5 bases). V was trimmed by 2 bases and J by 2 bases, leaving 11 bases between them. Germline V gives CDR1 SGDLS, CDR2 YYNGEE. This CDR3 contains 14 residues. DNA for the CDR3: TGTGCCAGCAGCGTCACGGGGATTCCCTACGAGCAGTACTTC. Translated, it gives CASSVTGIPYEQYF.

The V gene is TRBV12-3 or TRBV12-4, the J gene TRBJ2-1; no reliable D call. With 7 bases removed from V and 7 bases from J, the gap between germline ends came to 11 bases. The CDR3 length is 12 residues. CDR3 in amino acids: CASTETRNEQFF. CDR3 nucleotides: TGTGCCAGCACCGAAACCCGGAATGAGCAGTTCTTC.

V usage is TRBV2 and J usage is TRBJ1-3; D is perhaps TRBD1 (6 bases). The CDR3 loop spans 15 amino acids. V was clipped by 2 bases and J by 0 bases, with 8 bases between them. From germline, CDR1 is SNHLY and CDR2 FYNNEI. DNA for the CDR3: TGTGCCAGCAGTGAAAGGGGGGGCTCTGGAAACACCATATATTTT. This translates into CASSERGGSGNTIYF. The complete variable domain, with remaining parts taken from reference TRBV2 and TRBJ1-3, reads EPEVTQTPSHQVTQMGQEVILRCVPISNHLYFYWYRQILGQKVEFLVSFYNNEISEKSEIFDDQFSVERPDGSNFTLKIRSTKLEDSAMYFCASSERGGSGNTIYFGEGSWLTVV.

This chain uses TRBV28 with TRBJ1-1; D is undetermined. V was cut by 5 bases and J by 11 bases, with 15 bases left in between. This CDR3 comprises 12 residues. Germline V gene lookup returns CDR1 MDHEN and CDR2 SYDVKM. Here the CDR3 reads CASSPNPPGAFF. The CDR3 nucleotides are TGTGCCAGCAGTCCGAATCCCCCGGGGGCTTTCTTT.

V gene TRBV29-1 combines with J gene TRBJ2-7; 10 positions match TRBD2. The CDR3 extends over 14 amino acids. The germline gives CDR1 SQVTM, CDR2 ANQGSEA. V lost 6 bases, J lost 4 bases, and 9 bases stayed unmatched. The CDR3 DNA is TGCAGCGTGGGGTCTAGCGGGAGAGTATACGAGCAGTACTTC. This gives the protein CSVGSSGRVYEQYF.

The V gene is TRBV7-9, the J gene TRBJ1-1; the match to TRBD1 covers 7 bases. Germline-derived CDR1 and CDR2 are SEHNR and FQNEAQ (reference sequence). With V trimmed by 5 bases and J by 1 base, 4 bases remained unmatched. The CDR3 sequence is 14 residues long. The CDR3 is CASSTRQGNTEAFF. CDR3 sequence (DNA): TGTGCCAGCAGCACTAGACAGGGGAACACTGAAGCTTTCTTT.

CDR3 sequence: CASSPWTGNTEAFF. CDR3 in DNA: TGTGCCAGCAGCCCATGGACAGGGAACACTGAAGCTTTCTTT. The V gene is TRBV5-4, the J gene TRBJ1-1; 7 bases fit TRBD1. This CDR3 contains 14 residues. With V trimmed by 4 bases and J by 1 base, 4 bases remained unmatched. Germline values: CDR1 SGHNT, CDR2 YYREEE (reference sequence).

J is TRBJ2-7 and V is TRBV27; weak D call: TRBD1 (5 bases). Trimming removed 2 bases from V and 2 bases from J, with 19 bases in between. Germline V gene sequence: CDR1 MNHEY, CDR2 SMNVEV (reference sequence). This CDR3 has 17 amino acids. CDR3 sequence (DNA): TGTGCCAGCAGTTTAAAAGGTGGACACGACCGAGCCTACGAGCAGTACTTC. Residues: CASSLKGGHDRAYEQYF.

The chain joins TRBV3-1 (or the pseudogene TRBV3-2) to TRBJ1-1; D not certain. V gave up 3 bases and J gave up 6 bases, with 11 bases separating them. Germline CDR1 LGHDT, CDR2 YNNKEL (reference sequence). The CDR3 covers 13 residues. Written as DNA, the CDR3 is TGTGCCAGCAGCCATCGGGGAGGCGCTGAAGCTTTCTTT. Translation gives CASSHRGGAEAFF.

The rearrangement joins TRBV28 to TRBJ1-4; D is possibly TRBD1 (6 bases). The CDR3 sequence is 15 residues long. Germline V CDR1 and CDR2: MDHEN, SYDVKM. With 5 bases removed from V and 1 base from J, the gap between germline ends came to 11 bases. The CDR3 nucleotides are TGTGCCAGCAGTCCGCAGGGGTTAACTAATGAAAAACTGTTTTTT. Protein sequence: CASSPQGLTNEKLFF.

The chain uses TRBV27 and TRBJ2-1, with TRBD2 matching 10 bases. CDR1 and CDR2 (germline): MNHEY, SMNVEV (reference sequence). The CDR3 has 12 amino acids. V lost 2 bases to trimming and J lost 15 bases; unmatched junction nucleotides: 4. The CDR3 is CASSLPSGGWFF. As DNA, the CDR3 is TGTGCCAGCAGTTTACCTAGCGGGGGATGGTTCTTC.

This clone was observed once. This chain connects TRBV9 to TRBJ2-3; 12 bases agree with TRBD2. V was clipped by 4 bases and J by 2 bases; unmatched bases: 5. CDR3 size: 16 residues. In germline, CDR1 is SGDLS, CDR2 YYNGEE. The CDR3 region is CASSPSGGETTDTQYF. DNA of the CDR3: TGTGCCAGCAGCCCTAGCGGGGGGGAAACCACAGATACGCAGTATTTT.

V and J are TRBV7-8 and TRBJ2-7; 8 positions agree with TRBD1. CDR3 length equals 13 residues. The germline CDR1 and CDR2 sequences are SGHVS and FQNEAQ. V was pared by 6 bases and J by 6 bases, with 7 bases of the junction left unmatched. The CDR3 DNA sequence: TGTGCCAGCAGTGATTGGACAGGGACCGAGCAGTACTTC. Translation: CASSDWTGTEQYF.

The chain is built from TRBV5-1 and TRBJ2-1, with 12 bases that match TRBD2. V shed 0 bases and J 10 bases; nucleotides not matched to a gene: 5. Germline values: CDR1 SGHRS, CDR2 YFSETQ. The CDR3 contains 15 residues. The CDR3 loop reads CASSLDLAGGREQFF. The CDR3, as DNA: TGCGCCAGCAGCTTGGACCTAGCGGGAGGGAGGGAGCAGTTCTTC.

The gene calls are TRBV19 and TRBJ2-3; tentatively, D is TRBD2 (7 bases). Between the trimmed V and J ends, which lost 6 bases and 7 bases, there was a span of 20 bases. Per the germline V gene, CDR1 is LNHDA and CDR2 is SQIVND (reference sequence). The CDR3 is 15 amino acids. CDR3 nucleotide sequence: TGTGCCAGTAGCCAAGGGGGGGAACTTAGAAATACGCAGTATTTT. This codes for CASSQGGELRNTQYF.

Regarding this clone: Other nucleotide sequences from this sample produce the same CDR3. The gene calls are TRBV2 and TRBJ1-3, with 10 nucleotides matching TRBD1. The CDR3 has 15 amino acids. With V trimmed by 5 bases and J by 0 bases, 1 base remained unmatched. CDR1 and CDR2 from the germline V gene are SNHLY and FYNNEI. CDR3 amino acids: CASSRDRGSGNTIYF. CDR3 bases: TGTGCCAGCAGTCGGGACAGGGGCTCTGGAAACACCATATATTTT.